These T cell receptor beta chains were read from a single sample in a study of shared clonotypes between healthy human individuals. Here immunoSEQ multiplex PCR was the method, and the copy in TCRdb shows in-frame clones only, minus some. The sample includes under 300,000 clones, 60% to 80% of them seen just once. The material sequenced was memory CD4+ T cells sorted from blood. The receptors derive from a man between 25 and 39 years old in good health. Both conserved end residues are part of each CDR3. D genes are given only for firm matches. Some rows have no size entry. The others give once, few or many, or a class for an expanded clone.

. | TRBJ2-7 | TRBV18 | . | CASSPPGVRSYEQYF | TGTGCCAGCTCACCACCGGGCGTTAGATCCTACGAGCAGTACTTC
many | TRBJ1-3 | TRBV9 | . | CASTAGRSGNTIYF | TGTGCCAGCACTGCCGGGCGCTCTGGAAACACCATATATTTT
. | TRBJ1-1 | TRBV18 | TRBD1 | CASSTNGQGLAEAFF | TGTGCCAGCTCAACAAACGGACAGGGTTTAGCTGAAGCTTTCTTT
. | TRBJ2-1 | TRBV2 | TRBD2 | CASTPETSGRNEQFF | TGTGCCAGCACCCCGGAAACTAGCGGGAGGAATGAGCAGTTCTTC
. | TRBJ2-5 | TRBV9 | . | CASSVVAGLNQETQYF | TGTGCCAGCAGCGTAGTGGCAGGGTTGAACCAAGAGACCCAGTACTTC
. | TRBJ2-7 | TRBV30 | TRBD2 | CAWLRTSGRIESYEQYF | TGTGCCTGGTTGCGGACTAGCGGGAGAATAGAATCCTACGAGCAGTACTTC
. | TRBJ1-1 | TRBV10-2 | . | CASSDLGPGNTEAFF | TGCGCCAGCAGTGATCTGGGGCCAGGGAACACTGAAGCTTTCTTT
. | TRBJ2-7 | TRBV27 | . | CASRIGGTFTYEQYF | TGTGCCAGCAGAATTGGGGGTACCTTCACCTACGAGCAGTACTTC
. | TRBJ2-7 | TRBV7-8 | . | CASSLDLARPWEQYF | TGTGCCAGCAGCTTAGATTTAGCTCGCCCGTGGGAGCAGTACTTC
. | TRBJ1-4 | TRBV18 | . | CASSPKGNEKLFF | TGTGCCAGCTCGCCTAAGGGTAATGAAAAACTGTTTTTT
. | TRBJ2-5 | TRBV10-1 | . | CASSDRTHEQETQYF | TGCGCCAGCAGTGATCGGACGCATGAACAAGAGACCCAGTACTTC
. | TRBJ2-1 | TRBV5-1 | . | CASSLGVGLGYNEQFF | TGCGCCAGCAGCTTGGGGGTTGGGCTGGGATACAATGAGCAGTTCTTC
few | TRBJ2-7 | TRBV28 | . | CASSPPFREQYF | TGTGCCAGCAGTCCCCCCTTTAGGGAGCAGTACTTC
few | TRBJ1-1 | TRBV4-1 | TRBD1 | CASSQERPGTENTEAFF | TGCGCCAGCAGCCAAGAGCGGCCCGGGACAGAGAACACTGAAGCTTTCTTT
few | TRBJ2-1 | TRBV7-9 | . | CASSTELPSYNEQFF | TGTGCCAGCAGTACGGAGCTACCCTCCTACAATGAGCAGTTCTTC
. | TRBJ1-1 | TRBV28 | . | CASSVNRVYTEAFF | TGTGCCAGCAGCGTGAACAGGGTATACACTGAAGCTTTCTTT
. | TRBJ1-5 | TRBV2 | TRBD1 | CASSYRGGSQPQHF | TGTGCCAGCAGTTACAGGGGAGGTAGTCAGCCCCAGCATTTT
once | TRBJ2-5 | TRBV6-1 | . | CASNNLLGETQYF | TGTGCCAGCAATAACCTCCTAGGGGAGACCCAGTACTTC
. | TRBJ2-1 | TRBV27 | . | CASSLRFGLNNEQFF | TGTGCCAGCAGTTTACGGTTCGGGCTAAACAATGAGCAGTTCTTC
. | TRBJ1-3 | TRBV29-1 | . | CSARHGDINTIYF | TGCAGCGCCCGCCATGGGGACATAAACACCATATATTTT
few | TRBJ1-4 | TRBV2 | TRBD1 | CASSAQGAANEKLFF | TGTGCCAGCAGTGCTCAGGGGGCGGCTAATGAAAAACTGTTTTTT
. | TRBJ2-7 | TRBV18 | . | CASSPLSIHEQYF | TGTGCCAGCTCACCCCTCAGTATCCACGAGCAGTACTTC
. | TRBJ2-3 | TRBV2 | . | CASRTVRYTQYF | TGTGCCAGCCGTACAGTTCGGTATACGCAGTATTTT
. | TRBJ1-2 | TRBV18 | . | CASSPPSQRNYGYTF | TGTGCCAGCTCACCACCATCACAGCGAAACTATGGCTACACCTTC
. | TRBJ2-3 | TRBV18 | . | CASSKPGARTGSDTQYF | TGTGCCAGCTCAAAGCCGGGGGCGAGGACAGGATCAGATACGCAGTATTTT
. | TRBJ2-7 | TRBV6-5 | TRBD2 | CASSPPSGGGYEQYF | TGTGCCAGCAGCCCACCAAGCGGGGGAGGCTACGAGCAGTACTTC
. | TRBJ2-7 | TRBV27 | TRBD2 | CASSLAMAGGPREQYF | TGTGCCAGCAGTTTAGCGATGGCGGGAGGGCCGCGCGAGCAGTACTTC
. | TRBJ2-5 | TRBV19 | TRBD1 | CASSAGQGKTQYF | TGTGCCAGTAGCGCGGGACAGGGAAAGACCCAGTACTTC
. | TRBJ1-5 | TRBV29-1 | TRBD1 | CSVAGQGSNQPQHF | TGCAGCGTTGCAGGACAGGGGAGCAATCAGCCCCAGCATTTT
. | TRBJ2-5 | TRBV2 | . | CASRRGETQYF | TGTGCCAGCAGGAGGGGCGAGACCCAGTACTTC
medium-sized | TRBJ2-4 | TRBV7-8 | . | CASSSGRTSTLAKNIQYF | TGTGCCAGCAGCTCCGGCCGGACATCCACTCTAGCCAAAAACATTCAGTACTTC
. | TRBJ2-2 | TRBV5-1 | TRBD2 | CASIPGLAGVPGELFF | TGCGCCAGCATCCCCGGACTAGCGGGAGTCCCCGGGGAGCTGTTTTTT
. | TRBJ2-7 | TRBV19 | . | CASSAGSSYEQYF | TGTGCCAGTTCGGCAGGGTCCTCCTACGAGCAGTACTTC
. | TRBJ2-1 | TRBV13 | . | CASSFWENEQFF | TGTGCCAGCAGCTTCTGGGAGAATGAGCAGTTCTTC
. | TRBJ2-7 | TRBV2 | . | CASSSSGIYEQYF | TGTGCCAGCAGTTCAAGCGGCATCTACGAGCAGTACTTC
. | TRBJ1-4 | TRBV29-1 | . | CSVSALGGAGKLFF | TGCAGCGTCAGTGCGTTGGGGGGCGCGGGAAAACTGTTTTTT
. | TRBJ2-2 | TRBV25-1 | . | CASSPTGELFF | TGTGCAAGCAGCCCGACCGGGGAGCTGTTTTTT
. | TRBJ2-2 | TRBV5-4 | . | CASSLGYGELFF | TGTGCCAGCAGCTTGGGGTACGGGGAGCTGTTTTTT
few | TRBJ2-3 | TRBV6-6 | . | CASREGVSTDTQYF | TGTGCCAGCAGAGAGGGCGTTAGCACAGATACGCAGTATTTT
. | TRBJ1-5 | TRBV18 | . | CASSPGTTGTSNQPQHF | TGTGCCAGCTCACCAGGGACAACGGGGACAAGCAATCAGCCCCAGCATTTT
. | TRBJ1-1 | TRBV5-1 | . | CASSPDTQGTEAFF | TGCGCCAGCAGTCCAGACACTCAGGGTACTGAAGCTTTCTTT
few | TRBJ2-3 | TRBV18 | . | CASKHRGSNTQYF | TGTGCCAGCAAGCACCGGGGCTCGAATACGCAGTATTTT